These 6 T cell receptor beta chains originate from one sample sequenced in a study of tumor and adjacent non-tumor tissue in lung cancer. The template was RNA from unsorted bulk tissue. The normal lung tissue was taken more than 3 cm from the tumor edge. TCRbeta libraries were built with three rounds of nested PCR, modified from ARM-PCR. TCRdb reanalysed the multiplex PCR reads using MiXCR and keeps one entry per CDR3 protein. The repertoire includes 60,000 to 85,000 distinct CDR3 sequences, around 76% of them detected once, and more than 35% sits in the top ten. Sample: distant non-tumor lung tissue. These TCRs come from a man between 60 and 75 years old with non-small cell lung cancer.

J is TRBJ2-5 and V is TRBV2; 7 bases are a match to TRBD2. This CDR3 region has 12 residues. Germline V gene data show CDR1 as SNHLY and CDR2 as FYNNEI. J was trimmed by 4 bases and V by 4 bases; bases with no gene match: 0. The CDR3 sequence is CASSGGGETQYF. The DNA for the CDR3 is TGTGCCAGCAGTGGGGGGGGAGAGACCCAGTACTTC.

As for this clonotype: Germline is not matched at one junction end, which may reflect a read error. This chain uses TRBV4-1 with TRBJ1-2; possible D gene TRBD1, 6 bases. CDR3 length equals 16 residues. Germline loops: CDR1 MGHRA, CDR2 YSYEKL. The CDR3: CASNQDVDRRDYSYTF. The CDR3 coding sequence is TGCGCCAGCAACCAAGATGTCGACAGGAGAGACTATAGCTACACCTTC.

With regard to this clonotype: A junction end diverges from the germline sequence, so it may reflect a read error. This chain joins TRBV11-2 and TRBJ1-1, with a possible D match to TRBD1 (6 bases). The CDR3 loop spans 14 amino acids. Germline lookup yields CDR1 SGHAT and CDR2 FQNNGV. The CDR3 loop is CASSQGTPASEAYF. The CDR3 coding sequence is TGTGCCAGCAGCCAGGGGACCCCGGCGAGTGAAGCTTACTTT.

A remark on this clonotype: The junction departs from germline at one end; a sequencing error may be responsible. The gene calls are TRBV11-3 and TRBJ2-1, with 8 bases that match TRBD2. The CDR3 spans 15 residues. Germline V gives CDR1 SGHNT, CDR2 YENEEA. The CDR3 DNA is TGTGCCAGCAGCCAAGAGGCGGGAGGTGGCAATGAGAAGTTCTTC. It encodes CASSQEAGGGNEKFF.

The J gene is TRBJ2-7, the V gene TRBV6-2 or TRBV6-3; 11 nucleotides align to TRBD2. The trim removed 3 bases at V and 6 bases at J, leaving 10 bases unmatched. The germline V gene has CDR1 MNHEY and CDR2 SVGEGT. This CDR3 is built from 16 residues. This CDR3 is CASSYSSILAGVEQYF. CDR3 DNA sequence: TGTGCCAGCAGTTATTCGTCAATACTAGCGGGAGTCGAGCAGTACTTC.

As concerns this clonotype: The junction and the germline gene differ at one end; a read error may be behind it. CDR3 amino acids: CGSSDRQGPYEQYF. The DNA of the CDR3 is TGTGGCAGCAGCGATAGACAGGGTCCCTACGAGCAGTACTTC. V is TRBV6-5 and J is TRBJ2-7, with TRBD1 matching 7 bases. This CDR3 is built from 14 residues. Germline values: CDR1 MNHEY, CDR2 SVGAGI.